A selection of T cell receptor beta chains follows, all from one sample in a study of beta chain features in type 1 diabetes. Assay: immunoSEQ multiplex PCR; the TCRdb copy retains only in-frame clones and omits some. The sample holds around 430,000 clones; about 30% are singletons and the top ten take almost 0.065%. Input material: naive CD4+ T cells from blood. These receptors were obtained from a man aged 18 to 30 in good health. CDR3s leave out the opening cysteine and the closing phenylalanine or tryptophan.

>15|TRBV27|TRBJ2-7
ASSSPLRGRTYYEQY
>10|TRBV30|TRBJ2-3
ACGQGGDTQY
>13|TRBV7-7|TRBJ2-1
ASSEDASSYNEQF
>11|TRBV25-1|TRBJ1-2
ASSVTSNYGYT
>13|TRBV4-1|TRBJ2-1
ASSQGSGGRFGQF
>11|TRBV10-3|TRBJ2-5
AISEGAQETQY
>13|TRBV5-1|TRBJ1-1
ASIPRDRVSTEAF
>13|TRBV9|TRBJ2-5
ASSVLAGGFETQY
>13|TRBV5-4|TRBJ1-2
ASSHPTGGNYGYT
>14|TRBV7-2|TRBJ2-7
ASSLGTGGLSYEQY
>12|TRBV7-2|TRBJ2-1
ASSLGAGDNEQF
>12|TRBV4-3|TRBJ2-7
ASSLSTGSGEQY
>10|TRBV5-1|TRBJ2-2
ASSLHAGELF
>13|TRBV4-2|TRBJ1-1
ASSLPGQGNTEAF
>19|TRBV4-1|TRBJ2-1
ASSLRRSGTSGKGNYNEQF
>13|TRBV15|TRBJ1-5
ATSRGVGSNQPQH
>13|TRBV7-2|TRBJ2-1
ASSSGLALYNEQF
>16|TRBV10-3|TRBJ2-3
AISGGAEGVGGTDTQY
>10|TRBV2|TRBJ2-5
ASSAISETQY
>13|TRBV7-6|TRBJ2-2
ASSLFLTDTGELF
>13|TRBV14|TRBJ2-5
ASSQGLAGGETQY
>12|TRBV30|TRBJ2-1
AWNSGRAGGEQF
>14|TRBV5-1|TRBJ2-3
ASSAGPRGSTDTQY
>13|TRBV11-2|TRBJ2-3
ASSLDPASTDTQY
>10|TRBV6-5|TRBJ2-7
ASSTSPYEQY
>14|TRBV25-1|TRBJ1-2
ASSPWDTEVGRGYT
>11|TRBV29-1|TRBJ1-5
SVQSQGGQPQH
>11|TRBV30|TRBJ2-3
AWSVHQSPPQY
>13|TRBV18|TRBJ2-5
ASSPMDYYQETQY
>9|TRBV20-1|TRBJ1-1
SVKENTEAF
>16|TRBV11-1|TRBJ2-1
ASRGLAGGQSSYNEQF
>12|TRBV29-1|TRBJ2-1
SVYTSGRGNEQF
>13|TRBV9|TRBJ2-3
ASSPREGATDTQY
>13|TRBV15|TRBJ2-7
ATSRDTQVAYEQY
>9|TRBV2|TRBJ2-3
ASSATDTQY
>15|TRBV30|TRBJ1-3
AWRQLTGGSSGNTIY
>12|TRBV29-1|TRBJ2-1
SVGTGQTYNEQF
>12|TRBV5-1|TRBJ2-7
ASSLVTGSYEQY
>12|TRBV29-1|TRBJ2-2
SVRKGADTGELF
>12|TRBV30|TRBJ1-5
AWSVRWGDQPQH
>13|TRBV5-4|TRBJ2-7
ASSSLASGIYEQY
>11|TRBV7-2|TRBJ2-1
ASSLVGISEQF
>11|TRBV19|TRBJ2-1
ASSILLQAEQF
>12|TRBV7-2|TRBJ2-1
ASRLAGGSNEQF
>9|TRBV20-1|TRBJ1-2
SARAGHGYT
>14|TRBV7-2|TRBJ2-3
ASSLDSFSGTDTQY
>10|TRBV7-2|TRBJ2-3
ASSLASYTQY
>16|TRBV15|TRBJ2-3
ATSRDGTSGSRGDTQY
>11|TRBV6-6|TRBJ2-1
ASSKFSYNEQF